This T cell receptor beta chain was sequenced for a study of T-cell memory formation after mild COVID-19. Remarks on this clonotype: Its antigen remains unknown.

Via MiXCR, TCRdb re-called the 5' RACE reads, giving one row per CDR3 protein. The sample consists of roughly 170,000 distinct CDR3 sequences, over 20% of them appearing once. Germline V lookup: CDR1 SNHLY, CDR2 FYNNEI. CDR3 length: 12 residues. The V and J ends lost 10 bases and 5 bases respectively, with 14 bases between them. Study conclusions and caveats: There were some responding clones in pre-infection memory, which suggested that cross-reactive memory had joined. Most CD4+ clones that shrank were in CM and EM, while CD8+ ones turned up in EMRA.

The source is an adult woman who had mild COVID-19 (a few samples of this study predate the infection). Cell type and time point are not known. The sequenced sample was PBMCs or a T cell subset sorted from them (not recorded which). The V call is TRBV2, the J call TRBJ1-2; D remains unclear. DNA for the CDR3: TGTGCCATCGAGACGATTGGGTATGGCTACACCTTC. Encoded protein: CAIETIGYGYTF. The entire variable domain, with the rest obtained from reference TRBV2 and TRBJ1-2, is as follows: EPEVTQTPSHQVTQMGQEVILRCVPISNHLYFYWYRQILGQKVEFLVSFYNNEISEKSEIFDDQFSVERPDGSNFTLKIRSTKLEDSAMYFCAIETIGYGYTFGSGTRLTVV.